One sample yielded the 27 T cell receptor beta chains listed below, sequenced in a study of blood T cells in healthy people across ages. Primed by a sample-barcoded 5' primer and a J-beta primer mix, a second PCR proceeded for about 6 to 11 cycles. In TCRdb, the 5' RACE reads were re-called with MiXCR into one record per CDR3 protein. This table holds some 1.8 million distinct CDR3 sequences, around 40% found once. The sequencing sample was made of blood. The receptor set was obtained from a human donor in good health.

The chain combines TRBV13 with TRBJ2-5; 15 nucleotides match TRBD2. Germline trimming cut 5 bases from V and 6 bases from J; bases unmatched to any gene: 10. The V gene's germline CDR1 is PRHDT and CDR2 FYEKMQ (reference sequence). The CDR3 contains 17 residues. CDR3 coding DNA: TGTGCCAGCAGCGTCGGACTAGCGGGGGGGCCTCACCAGACCCAGTACTTC. Protein product: CASSVGLAGGPHQTQYF.

The sample holds a few counts of this clonotype. This chain links TRBV7-2 with TRBJ2-2, with TRBD2 as a possible D gene (6 bases). V lost 6 bases, J lost 3 bases, and 11 bases lay in between. The CDR3 runs to 14 residues. The germline V gene encodes CDR1 SGHTA and CDR2 FQGNSA. The CDR3 loop reads CASSSGVYTGELFF. CDR3 nucleotide sequence: TGTGCCAGCAGTTCGGGGGTGTACACCGGGGAGCTGTTTTTT. Full variable domain (rest looked up from reference TRBV7-2 and TRBJ2-2): GAGVSQSPSNKVTEKGKDVELRCDPISGHTALYWYRQSLGQGLEFLIYFQGNSAPDKSGLPSDRFSAERTGGSVSTLTIQRTQQEDSAVYLCASSSGVYTGELFFGEGSRLTVL.

This clonotype was seen a single time. This may stem from a read error, because a much larger clone lies one nucleotide away. The CDR3 DNA reads as TGTGCCGGCTCACCGTTCCCCGATCAGCCCCAGCATTTT. The encoded protein is CAGSPFPDQPQHF. V usage is TRBV18 and J usage is TRBJ1-5, with unresolved D. Germline V gene data show CDR1 as KGHSH and CDR2 as LQKENI. This CDR3 is 13 amino acids long.

The CDR3 sequence: CASRPDWASEAFF. In DNA, the CDR3 is TGTGCCAGCCGCCCGGACTGGGCCTCTGAAGCTTTCTTT. This rearrangement joins TRBV6-2 or TRBV6-3 to TRBJ1-1, with no clear D. The CDR3 runs to 13 residues. CDR1 is MNHEY and CDR2 is SVGEGT in the germline V gene. With 8 bases removed from V and 6 bases from J, the gap between germline ends came to 16 bases.

This clonotype was seen a few times. The chain couples TRBV7-2 to TRBJ1-2; D not certain. The CDR3 sequence is 14 residues long. Per germline, CDR1 SGHTA and CDR2 FQGNSA. Between the trimmed V and J ends, which lost 5 bases and 5 bases, there was a span of 15 bases. The CDR3 bases are TGTGCCAGCAGCCTCCAAACGGAGACTTATGGCTACACCTTC. Translating it yields CASSLQTETYGYTF.

The chain employs TRBV20-1 and TRBJ2-7; D may be TRBD2 (6 bases). Trimming took 1 base from V and 6 from J, leaving 16 bases between them. This CDR3 has 14 amino acids. Germline V gene sequence: CDR1 DFQATT, CDR2 SNEGSKA (reference sequence). In DNA form, the CDR3 reads TGCAGTGCTAGAGGACCGGGGGTAGCAGGCGAGCAGTACTTC. Protein: CSARGPGVAGEQYF.

This clonotype has more than one count but fewer than ten. V is TRBV11-2 and J is TRBJ2-7; 8 bases are a match to TRBD1. This CDR3 comprises 14 residues. Looked up from germline, CDR1 is SGHAT and CDR2 is FQNNGV. The V gene end was trimmed by 5 bases and the J gene end by 6 bases; junction bases not matched to a gene: 9. The CDR3 protein is CASSVGTGFFEQYF. The CDR3 nucleotides read TGTGCCAGCAGCGTGGGGACAGGTTTTTTCGAGCAGTACTTC.

This clonotype was counted between two and nine times. This chain connects TRBV4-3 to TRBJ2-5, with D possibly matching TRBD1 (7 bases). CDR3 size: 18 residues. Per germline, CDR1 LGHNA and CDR2 YSLEER. V was trimmed by 4 bases and J by 2 bases, leaving 23 bases between them. CDR3 coding DNA: TGCGCCAGCAGCCTCCTGACCGGCGGGGCGACAGGGCAAGAGACCCAGTACTTC. Translated: CASSLLTGGATGQETQYF.

The chain links TRBV28 to TRBJ2-1; 13 nucleotides match TRBD2. The V gene end was trimmed by 4 bases and the J gene end by 7 bases; junction bases not matched to a gene: 7. Germline CDR1 and CDR2: MDHEN and SYDVKM. This CDR3 is built from 16 residues. The CDR3 is CASSSAGTSGENEQFF. Written as DNA, the CDR3 is TGTGCCAGCAGTTCCGCCGGGACTAGCGGGGAAAATGAGCAGTTCTTC.

This clonotype was counted between two and nine times. The V and J genes are TRBV5-5 and TRBJ1-1, with unresolved D. The CDR3 loop spans 13 amino acids. CDR1 is SGHKS, CDR2 YYEKEE, per germline (reference sequence). V lost 5 bases and J 3 bases, leaving 11 bases between the germline ends. Written as DNA, the CDR3 is TGTGCCAGCAGTATGGATGGGTACACTGAAGCTTTCTTT. Translation: CASSMDGYTEAFF.

The chain uses TRBV2 and TRBJ2-5, with D perhaps TRBD1 or TRBD2 (7 bases each). Looked up from germline, CDR1 is SNHLY and CDR2 is FYNNEI. This CDR3 region has 13 residues. The ends were cut back, 11 bases at V and 2 bases at J, with 15 bases in the middle. CDR3 sequence (DNA): TGTGCCGGACTAGGACAGGTACAAGAGACCCAGTACTTC. Translated, it gives CAGLGQVQETQYF. Together with reference TRBV2 and TRBJ2-5, the CDR3 gives the full variable domain: EPEVTQTPSHQVTQMGQEVILRCVPISNHLYFYWYRQILGQKVEFLVSFYNNEISEKSEIFDDQFSVERPDGSNFTLKIRSTKLEDSAMYFCAGLGQVQETQYFGPGTRLLVL.

This clonotype was seen only a few times. The gene calls are TRBV5-1 and TRBJ2-3; no clear D. Germline V CDR1 and CDR2: SGHRS, YFSETQ. CDR3 length equals 14 residues. V was trimmed by 1 base and J by 10 bases, leaving 16 bases between them. The CDR3 DNA reads as TGCGCCAGCAGCTTGTATGTCGACCGGATCGCGCAGTATTTT. This translates into CASSLYVDRIAQYF.

This clonotype was observed at least ten times. The J gene is TRBJ2-7, the V gene TRBV6-2 or TRBV6-3; D unclear. The CDR3 extends over 14 amino acids. Trimming pared 0 bases from V and 1 base from J, leaving 7 bases between. Per the germline V gene, CDR1 is MNHEY and CDR2 is SVGEGT. CDR3 nucleotide sequence: TGTGCCAGCAGTTACTCGTGGGGTTCCTACGAGCAGTACTTC. Protein sequence: CASSYSWGSYEQYF.

This CDR3 reads CSADHPKEAETQYF. The CDR3, as DNA: TGCAGTGCTGATCACCCCAAAGAGGCTGAGACCCAGTACTTC. The V call is TRBV20-1, the J call TRBJ2-5; D not resolved. Per germline, CDR1 DFQATT and CDR2 SNEGSKA (reference sequence). V dropped 5 bases and J dropped 5 bases, with 18 bases sitting between them. The CDR3 contains 14 residues.

This clonotype was detected only once. The V and J genes are TRBV20-1 and TRBJ2-7; tentatively, D is TRBD1 or TRBD2 (5 bases each). Germline CDR1 is DFQATT and CDR2 is SNEGSKA (reference sequence). V was shortened by 5 bases and J by 2 bases, with 16 bases between the two germline ends. The CDR3 is 14 amino acids. The CDR3 bases are TGCAGTGCTCGGGACGGAGAAAACCCCTACGAGCAGTACTTC. Its translation: CSARDGENPYEQYF.

The chain employs TRBV7-2 and TRBJ2-3; D is perhaps TRBD2 (5 bases). From germline, CDR1 is SGHTA and CDR2 FQGNSA. V was trimmed by 4 bases and J by 2 bases, leaving 10 bases between them. The CDR3 is made up of 14 amino acids. CDR3 region: CASSSVGDTDTQYF. The CDR3, as DNA: TGTGCCAGCAGCTCCGTCGGGGACACAGATACGCAGTATTTT.

There are a few counts of this clonotype. The rearrangement links TRBV11-2 to TRBJ2-1; possibly TRBD1 for D (6 bases). The CDR3 loop spans 21 amino acids. CDR1 is SGHAT and CDR2 is FQNNGV in the germline V gene. The V end lost 2 bases, the J end lost 0 bases, and 26 bases lay between the germline ends. The CDR3 DNA sequence: TGTGCCAGCAGCTTACCCCTGGGGGCAGGAGTTACGAGTCCCTCCTACAATGAGCAGTTCTTC. Translated: CASSLPLGAGVTSPSYNEQFF.

J is TRBJ2-7 and V is TRBV11-3; D ambiguous. This CDR3 is built from 14 residues. CDR1 and CDR2 from the germline V gene are SGHNT and YENEEA. The V and J ends lost 5 bases and 0 bases respectively, with 11 bases between them. DNA of the CDR3: TGTGCCAGCAGCCGCAGGCAGTACTCCTACGAGCAGTACTTC. Translation gives CASSRRQYSYEQYF.

J is TRBJ1-2 and V is TRBV7-3; possibly TRBD1 for D (6 bases). The V end lost 5 bases, the J end lost 5 bases, and 18 bases lay between the germline ends. CDR3 length: 15 residues. Germline CDR1 SGHTA, CDR2 FQGTGA. The CDR3 DNA reads TGTGCCAGCAGCCAAAGGACAGACGCGTTGTATGGCTACACCTTC. Translating it yields CASSQRTDALYGYTF.

The gene calls are TRBV4-3 and TRBJ2-7, with 8 bases aligning to TRBD2. With V trimmed by 0 bases and J by 6 bases, 10 bases remained unmatched. The CDR3 has 16 amino acids. CDR1 and CDR2 (germline): LGHNA, YSLEER. In DNA form, the CDR3 reads TGCGCCAGCAGCCAAGAGTATACGGGGGGGCTTGCCGAGCAGTACTTC. Amino acids: CASSQEYTGGLAEQYF.

This clonotype has just a few counts. The V and J genes are TRBV12-3 or TRBV12-4 and TRBJ2-7, with TRBD2 matching 9 bases. The ends lost 1 base at V and 3 bases at J; junction bases unmatched: 7. This CDR3 has 16 amino acids. CDR3 sequence reads: CASSLVSGGRNYEQYF. CDR3 nucleotides: TGTGCCAGCAGTTTAGTTAGCGGGGGCCGCAACTACGAGCAGTACTTC.

The chain has TRBV5-1 and TRBJ2-5; D may be TRBD1 (5 bases). The CDR3 spans 17 residues. V lost 3 bases, J lost 0 bases, and 18 bases lay in between. Germline CDR1 SGHRS, CDR2 YFSETQ. The CDR3: CASSSQEGGSNQETQYF. Here the CDR3 DNA reads TGCGCCAGCAGCTCACAGGAAGGCGGCAGCAACCAAGAGACCCAGTACTTC.

The CDR3 region has the DNA TGTGCCAGCAGCCCCGAGGGGGGACAGGATCGCGAGCAGTACTTC. It specifies CASSPEGGQDREQYF. V is TRBV7-6 and J is TRBJ2-7; 8 bases fit TRBD1. The CDR3 spans 15 residues. Germline V lookup: CDR1 SGHVS, CDR2 FNYEAQ. Trimming removed 5 bases from V and 6 bases from J; junction bases left unmatched: 12.

This clonotype turned up a few times. J is TRBJ2-7 and V is TRBV6-5; D remains ambiguous. Trimming left V 0 bases short and J 5 bases short, with 8 bases between. This CDR3 is 13 amino acids long. From germline, CDR1 is MNHEY and CDR2 SVGAGI. The CDR3 region has the DNA TGTGCCAGCAGTTACTCGAGATACCACGAGCAGTACTTC. Residues: CASSYSRYHEQYF.

This clonotype was counted ten times or more. The rearrangement joins TRBV4-3 to TRBJ2-1; 9 bases match TRBD2. The germline CDR1 and CDR2 sequences are LGHNA and YSLEER. The CDR3 covers 13 residues. J lost 5 bases, V lost 4 bases, and 0 bases had no gene match. CDR3 residues: CASSRLADNEQFF. The DNA of the CDR3 is TGCGCCAGCAGCCGACTAGCGGACAATGAGCAGTTCTTC.

Many counts were recorded for this clonotype. V and J are TRBV2 and TRBJ2-5; D gene uncertain. The CDR3 sequence is 11 residues long. Germline V gene data show CDR1 as SNHLY and CDR2 as FYNNEI. The V gene lost 9 bases and the J gene lost 5 bases, with 10 bases spanning the gap. CDR3: CASRVGETQYF. Here the CDR3 DNA reads TGTGCCAGTAGGGTAGGGGAGACCCAGTACTTC. The variable domain in full, completed from reference TRBV2 and TRBJ2-5, reads EPEVTQTPSHQVTQMGQEVILRCVPISNHLYFYWYRQILGQKVEFLVSFYNNEISEKSEIFDDQFSVERPDGSNFTLKIRSTKLEDSAMYFCASRVGETQYFGPGTRLLVL.

V and J are TRBV20-1 and TRBJ2-1, with TRBD1 identical over 7 bases. This CDR3 has 16 amino acids. V lost 0 bases to trimming and J lost 1 base; unmatched junction nucleotides: 6. Germline V CDR1 and CDR2: DFQATT, SNEGSKA (reference sequence). The CDR3 DNA reads as TGCAGTGCTAGAGATACGACAGGGTCGTCCTACAATGAGCAGTTCTTC. Translation gives CSARDTTGSSYNEQFF.